One sample yielded the 13 T cell receptor beta chains listed below, sequenced in a study of T cells after yellow fever vaccination (dated by TCRdb to the late 2010s). The treatment or condition label, as the study defines it: live attenuated yellow fever vaccine strain. Library preparation employed 5' RACE. The listed sequencing device is Illumina NovaSeq 6000. TCRdb trimmed the raw reads at Q25, called clones with MiXCR and kept productive beta chains. All rows with the same CDR3 protein become a single entry with the most common DNA and genes. The sample profile shows some 320,000 distinct CDR3 sequences; 8.7% of them were found once. About 3.7% of the sample goes to the ten largest clones. The specimen was CD4+ T cells sorted from PBMCs, collected 5 days after the yellow fever booster vaccination. The receptors here all came from a man in his late teens or twenties who received the YFV17D yellow fever vaccine.

V gene TRBV18 combines with J gene TRBJ1-5, with TRBD1 as a possible D gene (6 bases). This CDR3 is 15 amino acids long. Germline V gene sequence: CDR1 KGHSH, CDR2 LQKENI. Trimming took 1 base from V and 7 from J, leaving 14 bases between them. CDR3 bases: TGTGCCAGCTCACCACATAACAGGGCGGGCCAGCCCCAGCATTTT. It encodes CASSPHNRAGQPQHF. The full variable domain, completed using reference TRBV18 and TRBJ1-5, is NAGVMQNPRHLVRRRGQEARLRCSPMKGHSHVYWYRQLPEEGLKFMVYLQKENIIDESGMPKERFSAEFPKEGPSILRIQQVVRGDSAAYFCASSPHNRAGQPQHFGDGTRLSIL.

The V gene is TRBV9, the J gene TRBJ1-1; no definite D call. This CDR3 has 15 amino acids. V was shortened by 2 bases and J by 1 base, with 12 bases between the two germline ends. CDR1 and CDR2 (germline): SGDLS, YYNGEE. The CDR3 DNA reads TGTGCCAGCAGCGTCGGCGGGCTCACGAACACTGAAGCTTTCTTT. Its protein is CASSVGGLTNTEAFF. Based on the CDR3 plus reference TRBV9 and TRBJ1-1, the full variable domain is DSGVTQTPKHLITATGQRVTLRCSPRSGDLSVYWYQQSLDQGLQFLIQYYNGEERAKGNILERFSAQQFPDLHSELNLSSLELGDSALYFCASSVGGLTNTEAFFGQGTRLTVV.

The chain carries TRBV4-2 and TRBJ2-7; D could derive from TRBD1 or TRBD2 (6 bases each). CDR3 size: 15 residues. Between the trimmed V and J ends, which lost 3 bases and 4 bases, there was a span of 16 bases. Per germline, CDR1 LGHNA and CDR2 YNFKEQ. The CDR3 sequence is CASSQDGGGRYEQYF. The CDR3 region has the DNA TGTGCCAGCAGCCAGGACGGGGGCGGAAGGTACGAGCAGTACTTC.

This clonotype was seen a few times. This sequence joins TRBV5-1 and TRBJ2-6; 7 nucleotides line up with TRBD1. The CDR3 spans 14 residues. V shed 5 bases and J 2 bases; nucleotides not matched to a gene: 1. Per germline, CDR1 SGHRS and CDR2 YFSETQ. CDR3 sequence (DNA): TGCGCCAGCAGTACAGGGGCTGGGGCCAACGTCCTGACTTTC. Translation gives CASSTGAGANVLTF.

This clonotype was seen more than once but under ten times. The gene calls are TRBV12-3 or TRBV12-4 and TRBJ1-6; no clear D. V shed 8 bases and J shed 7 bases, with 15 bases lying between them. The CDR3 covers 14 residues. CDR3 protein: CASQGRVINSPLHF. CDR3 DNA: TGTGCCAGCCAAGGCCGGGTTATAAATTCACCCCTCCACTTT.

This clonotype has a count of ten or more. A single base separates this from a much larger clone, so it may be a read error. The chain carries TRBV2 and TRBJ1-1; D is perhaps TRBD1 (6 bases). Germline V gives CDR1 SNHLY, CDR2 FYNNEI. Trimming took off 6 bases at V and 1 base at J, with 9 bases between the two ends. This CDR3 has 13 amino acids. CDR3 nucleotide sequence: TGTGCCAGCAGACCGACAGGGAACACTGAAGCTTTCTTT. Translating gives CASRPTGNTEAFF. Based on the CDR3 plus reference TRBV2 and TRBJ1-1, the full variable domain is EPEVTQTPSHQVTQMGQEVILRCVPISNHLYFYWYRQILGQKVEFLVSFYNNEISEKSEIFDDQFSVERPDGSNFTLKIRSTKLEDSAMYFCASRPTGNTEAFFGQGTRLTVV.

The rearrangement links TRBV7-2 to TRBJ2-5, with D perhaps being TRBD1 or TRBD2 (6 bases each). V was pared by 5 bases and J by 4 bases, with 20 bases between. The CDR3 loop spans 16 amino acids. Germline CDR1 and CDR2: SGHTA and FQGNSA. The CDR3 DNA sequence: TGTGCCAGCAGCCAAGCCCCACAACGGGGGCGAGAGACCCAGTACTTC. Residues: CASSQAPQRGRETQYF.

The V call is TRBV7-9, the J call TRBJ2-2; D unclear. The CDR3 loop spans 16 amino acids. V lost 7 bases, J lost 0 bases, and 15 bases lay in between. From germline, CDR1 is SEHNR and CDR2 FQNEAQ (reference sequence). The CDR3 DNA sequence: TGTGCCAGCACCTACCTCTTGGGATCGAACACCGGGGAGCTGTTTTTT. This codes for CASTYLLGSNTGELFF.

This clonotype was found a few times. The chain has TRBV12-3 or TRBV12-4 and TRBJ1-5; TRBD1 aligns across 7 bases. The CDR3 sequence is 15 residues long. With V trimmed by 6 bases and J by 0 bases, 5 bases remained unmatched. For the CDR3, the DNA is TGTGCCAGCAGAACAGGGGCCTCTAGCAATCAGCCCCAGCATTTT. This encodes CASRTGASSNQPQHF.

This clonotype was seen only a few times. This sequence joins TRBV4-2 and TRBJ1-2; possibly TRBD1 for D (6 bases). The CDR3 spans 13 residues. CDR1 LGHNA and CDR2 YNFKEQ come from the germline V gene. Trimming cost V 3 bases and J 5 bases, with 10 bases left between them. The CDR3 bases are TGTGCCAGCAGCCACCCCGGGACATATGGCTACACCTTC. This sequence encodes CASSHPGTYGYTF.

The chain uses TRBV5-4 and TRBJ2-3; D perhaps matches TRBD1 (5 bases). The V end was cut by 7 bases, the J end by 3 bases, with 9 bases between. Germline CDR1 reads SGHNT; CDR2 reads YYREEE (reference sequence). The CDR3 loop spans 12 amino acids. The DNA of the CDR3 is TGTGCCAGCCGAAGGGGAACAGATACGCAGTATTTT. Amino acid sequence: CASRRGTDTQYF.

Only a few counts were recorded for this clonotype. The chain joins TRBV5-5 to TRBJ2-5, with 15 positions matching TRBD2. The V gene end was trimmed by 4 bases and the J gene end by 4 bases; junction bases not matched to a gene: 5. Germline V gene data show CDR1 as SGHKS and CDR2 as YYEKEE (reference sequence). The CDR3 has 16 amino acids. The CDR3 bases are TGTGCCAGCAGCCCCGGACTAGCGGGGGGGGTAGAGACCCAGTACTTC. Its translation is CASSPGLAGGVETQYF.

This clonotype was detected only a few times. The CDR3 nucleotides are TGTGCCAGCAGCCAAGAGGGGGGAATTGGAAACACTGAAGCTTTCTTT. It specifies CASSQEGGIGNTEAFF. The chain links TRBV3-1 to TRBJ1-1; maybe TRBD1 (5 bases). Per germline, CDR1 LGHDT and CDR2 YNNKEL (reference sequence). V was shortened by 0 bases and J by 2 bases, with 13 bases between the two germline ends. The CDR3 has 16 amino acids.